Listed below are T cell receptor beta chains from one sample, sequenced in a study of blood T cells in healthy people across ages. TCRdb re-derived calls from the 5' RACE reads in MiXCR, one entry per CDR3 protein. The table includes 650,000 to 800,000 distinct CDR3 sequences, under 55% detected once. The sequencing input was blood. These receptor sequences come from a man in his fifties or sixties in good health. CDR3s include the opening cysteine and the closing phenylalanine or tryptophan. D genes are given only for firm matches. Size tells how often a clone was seen (once, few, many) or the class of an expanded clone, and some rows leave it out.

j_call d_call clone_size v_call cdr3_aa cdr3_nt
TRBJ2-7 NA NA TRBV7-9 CASSLRWAGEFSYEQYF TGTGCCAGCAGCTTAAGGTGGGCAGGGGAATTCTCCTACGAGCAGTACTTC
TRBJ2-7 NA NA TRBV3-1 CASSQAAAYEQYF TGTGCCAGCAGCCAAGCGGCAGCCTACGAGCAGTACTTC
TRBJ2-5 TRBD2 NA TRBV12-3/TRBV12-4 CASSSGGPGLAGGETQYF TGTGCCAGCAGTTCTGGAGGACCGGGACTAGCGGGGGGAGAGACCCAGTACTTC
TRBJ2-7 NA NA TRBV6-2/TRBV6-3 CASGSRQSSLAEQYF TGTGCCAGCGGTTCGAGACAGTCATCTCTCGCCGAGCAGTACTTC
TRBJ2-1 NA NA TRBV27 CASSPGGPSYKEQFF TGTGCCAGCAGTCCAGGGGGGCCGTCCTACAAGGAGCAGTTCTTC
TRBJ2-7 NA NA TRBV12-3/TRBV12-4 CASSRTTGRGSYEQYF TGTGCCAGCAGTAGGACGACAGGTCGAGGTTCCTACGAGCAGTACTTC
TRBJ1-5 TRBD1 NA TRBV12-3/TRBV12-4 CASSQLTGENQPQHF TGTGCCAGCAGCCAATTGACAGGGGAAAATCAGCCCCAGCATTTT
TRBJ2-1 TRBD2 NA TRBV5-1 CASSVQLAGANEQFF TGCGCCAGCAGCGTACAACTAGCGGGGGCCAATGAGCAGTTCTTC
TRBJ2-3 TRBD2 NA TRBV7-6 CASSLERGGTDTQYF TGTGCCAGCAGCTTAGAGCGGGGGGGCACAGATACGCAGTATTTT
TRBJ2-2 NA NA TRBV7-2 CASSLLGSNTGELFF TGTGCCAGCAGCTTATTGGGATCGAACACCGGGGAGCTGTTTTTT
TRBJ2-2 NA NA TRBV6-5 CASSRGQYTGELFF TGTGCCAGCAGCCGAGGACAGTACACCGGGGAGCTGTTTTTT
TRBJ2-1 NA few TRBV7-2 CASSLNGGLEQFF TGTGCCAGCAGCTTAAACGGGGGTCTTGAGCAGTTCTTC
TRBJ2-3 NA NA TRBV9 CASSALGGVPTDTQYF TGTGCCAGCAGCGCCTTGGGGGGTGTACCCACAGATACGCAGTATTTT
TRBJ2-5 NA few TRBV7-8 CASSSGITGRETQYF TGTGCCAGCAGCTCTGGGATCACCGGGCGGGAGACCCAGTACTTC
TRBJ2-1 TRBD2 NA TRBV24-1 CATSDRSGTYSEQFF TGTGCCACCAGTGACCGGAGCGGGACCTACAGTGAGCAGTTCTTC
TRBJ1-2 NA few TRBV6-5 CASSYGMVGRYNYGYTF TGTGCCAGCAGTTATGGTATGGTTGGTAGATACAACTATGGCTACACCTTC
TRBJ2-1 NA once TRBV7-9 CVSSSRGGASYNEQFF TGTGTCAGCAGCTCTAGGGGCGGGGCGTCCTACAATGAGCAGTTCTTC
TRBJ1-1 NA once TRBV7-3 CASSSRAGLNTEAFF TGTGCCAGCAGCTCACGGGCCGGGTTGAACACTGAAGCTTTCTTT
TRBJ2-3 TRBD1 NA TRBV5-1 CASSSGTGLSDTQYF TGCGCCAGCAGCTCGGGGACAGGGCTCAGCGATACGCAGTATTTT
TRBJ2-4 NA NA TRBV5-1 CASSFPPTIGYGQYF TGCGCCAGCAGCTTCCCGCCGACAATAGGCTACGGGCAGTACTTC
TRBJ2-7 NA NA TRBV5-5 CASSPQAKSPYEQYF TGTGCCAGCAGCCCCCAGGCGAAGTCCCCCTACGAGCAGTACTTC
TRBJ1-4 NA NA TRBV20-1 CSAREGGFEKLFF TGCAGTGCTAGAGAGGGGGGGTTCGAAAAACTGTTTTTT
TRBJ1-2 NA many TRBV12-3/TRBV12-4 CASRTPYGYTF TGTGCCAGCAGAACACCTTATGGCTACACCTTC
TRBJ1-1 NA many TRBV7-9 CASSAQGNTEAFF TGTGCCAGCAGCGCCCAGGGGAACACTGAAGCTTTCTTT
TRBJ2-2 NA NA TRBV14 CASSLIRDFPGELFF TGTGCCAGCAGCCTTATAAGGGACTTCCCCGGGGAGCTGTTTTTT
TRBJ2-7 TRBD2 few TRBV5-6 CASSLFSGGRYEQYF TGTGCCAGCAGCTTGTTCAGCGGGGGGAGGTACGAGCAGTACTTC
TRBJ2-1 TRBD1 few TRBV20-1 CSATDGTGRNEQFF TGCAGTGCTACCGACGGGACAGGGAGGAATGAGCAGTTCTTC
TRBJ2-7 NA NA TRBV7-2 CASSLVSSQTYEQYF TGTGCCAGCAGCTTAGTTTCTAGCCAAACCTACGAGCAGTACTTC
TRBJ1-5 TRBD1 NA TRBV20-1 CSARDLGDRSHNQPQHF TGCAGTGCTAGAGATCTAGGGGACAGGTCGCATAATCAGCCCCAGCATTTT
TRBJ1-1 NA NA TRBV4-1 CASSQPPRGANTEAFF TGCGCCAGCAGCCAACCGCCTCGAGGGGCGAACACTGAAGCTTTCTTT
TRBJ2-3 TRBD2 NA TRBV4-3 CASSRESTGGPRTDTQYF TGCGCCAGCAGCCGTGAGAGCACGGGGGGGCCTAGAACAGATACGCAGTATTTT
TRBJ1-1 NA NA TRBV7-9 CASSLGVRMNTEAFF TGTGCCAGCAGCTTAGGGGTCCGAATGAACACTGAAGCTTTCTTT
TRBJ1-2 NA few TRBV12-3/TRBV12-4 CASSRTAPYGYTF TGTGCCAGCAGTCGGACAGCCCCCTATGGCTACACCTTC
TRBJ2-5 NA NA TRBV7-2 CASSPPNSIQETQYF TGTGCCAGCAGCCCGCCAAACTCCATCCAAGAGACCCAGTACTTC
TRBJ2-4 NA few TRBV20-1 CSASEPRDGNIQYF TGCAGTGCTAGCGAGCCCCGGGACGGTAACATTCAGTACTTC
TRBJ2-1 NA few TRBV20-1 CSGQGGDYNEQFF TGCAGTGGTCAGGGAGGAGACTACAATGAGCAGTTCTTC
TRBJ2-5 NA NA TRBV6-2/TRBV6-3 CASGSGYQETQYF TGTGCCAGCGGGAGCGGGTACCAAGAGACCCAGTACTTC
TRBJ1-2 NA NA TRBV20-1 CSATETANYGYTF TGCAGTGCTACCGAGACAGCGAACTATGGCTACACCTTC
TRBJ2-7 NA few TRBV4-3 CASSAGMRGYEQYF TGCGCCAGCAGCGCAGGCATGAGGGGGTACGAGCAGTACTTC
TRBJ2-1 NA NA TRBV7-2 CASSLAAAYEQFF TGTGCCAGCAGCTTAGCGGCGGCGTATGAGCAGTTCTTC